This T cell receptor (beta chain) emerged from a study of low-dose radiotherapy and immunotherapy resistance in tumors. Background on the study: Each fraction given to Cohort 2 every two weeks delivered 1 Gy, and the total reached 13 Gy over 26 weeks. Intravenously given cyclophosphamide 200 mg/m2 followed a two-week schedule that placed each dose one day before radiation and immunotherapy.

As for time point: after trial treatment. Specified treatment: LDRT plus nivolumab, ipilimumab, low-dose cyclophosphamide and aspirin (RACIN trial). Patients qualified if they had advanced solid tumors that lacked tumor-infiltrating lymphocytes. This clonotype was recorded at least ten times. Alpha- and beta-chain coverage of first-strand cDNA came from TRAV- and TRBV-specific primers. The authors ran 20 PCR cycles to amplify TCRs with a constant-region primer and V-primer adapter. The mRNA which had been isolated was amplified by in vitro transcription. TCRdb processed the reads anew with MiXCR; each CDR3 protein has one entry. The sample has some 100,000 distinct CDR3 sequences; 20% to 25% are singletons. In germline, CDR1 is MNHEY, CDR2 SVGEGT. V gave up 5 bases and J gave up 3 bases, with 10 bases separating them. The CDR3 spans 13 residues.

The clonotype originates from a female donor with ovarian cancer. The material was PBMCs, obtained after low-dose radiotherapy plus immunotherapy. The V and J genes are TRBV6-2 or TRBV6-3 and TRBJ2-5, with D possibly matching TRBD1 (6 bases). Here the CDR3 reads CASSPQGKETQYF. The CDR3 DNA sequence: TGTGCCAGCAGTCCACAGGGAAAAGAGACCCAGTACTTC.